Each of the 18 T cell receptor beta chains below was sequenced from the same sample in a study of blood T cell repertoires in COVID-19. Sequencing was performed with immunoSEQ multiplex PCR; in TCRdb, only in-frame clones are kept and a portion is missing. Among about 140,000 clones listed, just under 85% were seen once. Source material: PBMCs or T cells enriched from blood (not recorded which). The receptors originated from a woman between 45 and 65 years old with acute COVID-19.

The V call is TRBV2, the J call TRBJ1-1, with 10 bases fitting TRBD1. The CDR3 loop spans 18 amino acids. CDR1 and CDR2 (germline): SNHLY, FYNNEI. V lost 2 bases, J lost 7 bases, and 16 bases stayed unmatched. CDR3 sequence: CASSEKGSGQGMKGEAFF. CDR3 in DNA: TGTGCCAGCAGTGAAAAGGGATCGGGACAGGGGATGAAGGGTGAAGCTTTCTTT.

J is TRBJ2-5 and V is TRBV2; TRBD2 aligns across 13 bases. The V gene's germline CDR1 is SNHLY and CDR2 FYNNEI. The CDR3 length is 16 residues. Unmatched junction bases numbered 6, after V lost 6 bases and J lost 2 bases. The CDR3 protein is CASSEGTSGTQETQYF. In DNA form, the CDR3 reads TGTGCCAGCAGCGAGGGGACTAGCGGGACTCAAGAGACCCAGTACTTC. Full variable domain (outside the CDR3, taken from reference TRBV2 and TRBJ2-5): EPEVTQTPSHQVTQMGQEVILRCVPISNHLYFYWYRQILGQKVEFLVSFYNNEISEKSEIFDDQFSVERPDGSNFTLKIRSTKLEDSAMYFCASSEGTSGTQETQYFGPGTRLLVL.

CDR3 bases: TGTGCCAGCAATTATCCCAAGACAGGCACCTACGAGCAGTACTTC. Protein sequence: CASNYPKTGTYEQYF. This chain joins TRBV6-2 or TRBV6-3 and TRBJ2-7; TRBD1 is a possible D gene (6 bases). Germline lookup yields CDR1 MNHEY and CDR2 SVGEGT. The V end was cut by 7 bases, the J end by 2 bases, with 18 bases between. CDR3 length: 15 amino acids.

In DNA, the CDR3 is TGTGCCAGCAGCTTAAGTAGCAGCCGCCAAGAGACCCAGTACTTC. Amino acids: CASSLSSSRQETQYF. The chain joins TRBV7-3 to TRBJ2-5; D gene ambiguous. V dropped 1 base and J dropped 1 base, with 10 bases sitting between them. The CDR3 runs to 15 residues. Germline loops: CDR1 SGHTA, CDR2 FQGTGA.

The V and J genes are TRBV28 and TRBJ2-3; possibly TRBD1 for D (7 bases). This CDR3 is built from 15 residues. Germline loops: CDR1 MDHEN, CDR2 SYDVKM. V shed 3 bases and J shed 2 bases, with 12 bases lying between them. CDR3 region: CASSFGGQSTDTQYF. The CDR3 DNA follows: TGTGCCAGCAGTTTCGGGGGACAGTCCACAGATACGCAGTATTTT.

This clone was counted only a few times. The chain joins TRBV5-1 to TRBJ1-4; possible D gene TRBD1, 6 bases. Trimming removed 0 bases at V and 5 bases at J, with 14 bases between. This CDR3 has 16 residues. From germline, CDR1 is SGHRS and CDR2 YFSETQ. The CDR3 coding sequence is TGCGCCAGCAGCTTGGGGGCCAGGGGCGCGAATGAAAAACTGTTTTTT. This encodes CASSLGARGANEKLFF. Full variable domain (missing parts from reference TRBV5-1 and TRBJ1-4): KAGVTQTPRYLIKTRGQQVTLSCSPISGHRSVSWYQQTPGQGLQFLFEYFSETQRNKGNFPGRFSGRQFSNSRSEMNVSTLELGDSALYLCASSLGARGANEKLFFGSGTQLSVL.

Written as DNA, the CDR3 is TGTGCCAGCAGCTCGGAACCGGGAGGAGAGACCCAGTACTTC. Amino acid sequence: CASSSEPGGETQYF. The chain links TRBV28 to TRBJ2-5, with 7 bases fitting TRBD2. This CDR3 contains 14 residues. Germline V gene data show CDR1 as MDHEN and CDR2 as SYDVKM. The J segment lost 4 bases and the V segment lost 6 bases, leaving 8 bases of the junction unmatched.

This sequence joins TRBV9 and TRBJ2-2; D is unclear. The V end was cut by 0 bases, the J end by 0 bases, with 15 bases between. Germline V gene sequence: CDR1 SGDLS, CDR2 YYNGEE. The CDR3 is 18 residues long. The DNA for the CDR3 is TGTGCCAGCAGCGTAGGCCTCGTGGAGCAAACGAACACCGGGGAGCTGTTTTTT. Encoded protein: CASSVGLVEQTNTGELFF. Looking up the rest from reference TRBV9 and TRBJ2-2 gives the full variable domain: DSGVTQTPKHLITATGQRVTLRCSPRSGDLSVYWYQQSLDQGLQFLIQYYNGEERAKGNILERFSAQQFPDLHSELNLSSLELGDSALYFCASSVGLVEQTNTGELFFGEGSRLTVL.

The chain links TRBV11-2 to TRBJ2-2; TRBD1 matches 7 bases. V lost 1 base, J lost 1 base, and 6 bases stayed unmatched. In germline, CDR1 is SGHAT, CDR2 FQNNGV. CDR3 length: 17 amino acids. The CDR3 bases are TGTGCCAGCAGCTTAGTTGTGGACAGGAGGAACACCGGGGAGCTGTTTTTT. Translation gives CASSLVVDRRNTGELFF.

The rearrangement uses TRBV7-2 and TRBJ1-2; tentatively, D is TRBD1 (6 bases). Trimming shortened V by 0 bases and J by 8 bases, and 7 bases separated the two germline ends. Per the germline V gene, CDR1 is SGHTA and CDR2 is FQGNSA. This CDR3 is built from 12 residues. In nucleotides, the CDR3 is TGTGCCAGCAGCTTAGCACAGGGCGGCTACACCTTC. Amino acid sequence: CASSLAQGGYTF.

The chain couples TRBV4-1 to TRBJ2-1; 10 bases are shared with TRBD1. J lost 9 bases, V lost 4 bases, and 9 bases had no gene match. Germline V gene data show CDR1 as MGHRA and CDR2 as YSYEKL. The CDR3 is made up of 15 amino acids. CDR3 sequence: CASSRAGTGESEQFF. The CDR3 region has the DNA TGCGCCAGCAGCCGGGCCGGGACAGGGGAGAGTGAGCAGTTCTTC.

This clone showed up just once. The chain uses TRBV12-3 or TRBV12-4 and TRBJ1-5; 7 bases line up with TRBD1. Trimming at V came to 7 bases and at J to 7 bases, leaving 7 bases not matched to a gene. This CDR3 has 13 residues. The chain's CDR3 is CASNLSGGQPQHF. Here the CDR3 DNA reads TGTGCCAGCAATCTGTCAGGGGGGCAGCCCCAGCATTTT.

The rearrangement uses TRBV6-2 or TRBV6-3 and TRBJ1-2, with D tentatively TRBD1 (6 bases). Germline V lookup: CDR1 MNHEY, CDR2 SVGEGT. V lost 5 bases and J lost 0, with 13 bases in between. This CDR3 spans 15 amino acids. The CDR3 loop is CASSRDTSPNYGYTF. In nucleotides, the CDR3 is TGTGCCAGCAGTCGGGACACCTCCCCTAACTATGGCTACACCTTC.

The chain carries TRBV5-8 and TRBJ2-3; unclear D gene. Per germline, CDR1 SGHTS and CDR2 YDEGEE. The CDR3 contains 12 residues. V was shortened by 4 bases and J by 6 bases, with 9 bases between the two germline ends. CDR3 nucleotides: TGTGCCAGCAGCATACGTGCGGATACGCAGTATTTT. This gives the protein CASSIRADTQYF.

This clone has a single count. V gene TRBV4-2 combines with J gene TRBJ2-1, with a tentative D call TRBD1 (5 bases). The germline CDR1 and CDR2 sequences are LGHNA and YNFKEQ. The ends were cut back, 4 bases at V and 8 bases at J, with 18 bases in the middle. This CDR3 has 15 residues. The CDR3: CASSPTVREVDEQFF. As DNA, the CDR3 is TGTGCCAGCAGCCCGACAGTCCGAGAGGTCGATGAGCAGTTCTTC.

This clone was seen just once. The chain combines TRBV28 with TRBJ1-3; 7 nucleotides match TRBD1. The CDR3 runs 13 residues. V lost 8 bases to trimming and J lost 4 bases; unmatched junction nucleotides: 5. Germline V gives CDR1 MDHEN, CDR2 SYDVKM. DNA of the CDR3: TGTGCCAGCCAGACAGGGCACGGAAACACCATATATTTT. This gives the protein CASQTGHGNTIYF.

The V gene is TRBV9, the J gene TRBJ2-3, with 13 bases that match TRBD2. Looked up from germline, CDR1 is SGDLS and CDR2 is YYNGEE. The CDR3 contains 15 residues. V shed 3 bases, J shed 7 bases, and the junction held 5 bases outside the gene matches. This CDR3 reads CASSDGTSGTHTQYF. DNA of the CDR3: TGTGCCAGCAGCGACGGGACTAGCGGGACACATACGCAGTATTTT.

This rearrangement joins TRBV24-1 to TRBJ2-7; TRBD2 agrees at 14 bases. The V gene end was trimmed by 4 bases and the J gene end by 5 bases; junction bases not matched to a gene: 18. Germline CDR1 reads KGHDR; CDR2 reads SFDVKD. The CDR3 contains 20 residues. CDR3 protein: CATSDRLPWTSGRSGHEQYF. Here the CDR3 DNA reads TGTGCCACCAGTGACCGGCTCCCCTGGACTAGCGGGAGGAGTGGCCACGAGCAGTACTTC.